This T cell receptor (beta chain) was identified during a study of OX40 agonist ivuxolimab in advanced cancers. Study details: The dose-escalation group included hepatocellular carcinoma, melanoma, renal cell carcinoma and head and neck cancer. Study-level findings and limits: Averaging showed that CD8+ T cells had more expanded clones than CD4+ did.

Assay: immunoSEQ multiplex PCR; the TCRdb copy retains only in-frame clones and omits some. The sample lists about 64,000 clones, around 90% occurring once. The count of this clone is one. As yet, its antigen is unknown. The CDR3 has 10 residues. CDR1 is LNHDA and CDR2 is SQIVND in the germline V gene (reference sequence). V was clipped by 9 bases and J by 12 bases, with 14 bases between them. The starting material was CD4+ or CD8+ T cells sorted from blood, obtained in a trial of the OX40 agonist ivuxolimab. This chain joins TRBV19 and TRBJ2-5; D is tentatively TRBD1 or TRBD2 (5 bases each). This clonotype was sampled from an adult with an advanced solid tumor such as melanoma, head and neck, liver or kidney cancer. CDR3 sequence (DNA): TGTGCCAGCCGAATACAGGAGGAGTACTTC. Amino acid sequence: CASRIQEEYF.